Listed here are 21 T cell receptor beta chains from one sample, sequenced in a study of T-cell reconstitution after alpha-beta-depleted transplantation in children. Using unique molecular identifiers, the investigators prepared the TCRbeta library. One entry per CDR3 protein results from TCRdb running MiXCR on the PCR reads. The sample records about 980,000 distinct CDR3 sequences, 25% to 35% being singletons. The sequenced sample was PBMCs, mostly from graft donor cells, obtained 360 days after TCRalphabeta/CD19-depleted stem cell transplant. These receptor sequences come from a boy younger than two who had a stem cell transplant for SCID, so the T cells may come from the graft donor.

The V and J genes are TRBV6-2 or TRBV6-3 and TRBJ2-6, with TRBD1 matching over 10 bases. Germline V lookup: CDR1 MNHEY, CDR2 SVGEGT. The J segment lost 0 bases and the V segment lost 4 bases, leaving 3 bases of the junction unmatched. The CDR3 totals 17 residues. DNA of the CDR3: TGTGCCAGCAGTTGGAGGACAGGGGGCTCTGGGGCCAACGTCCTGACTTTC. Its protein product is CASSWRTGGSGANVLTF.

The sample holds a few counts of this clonotype. The CDR3 nucleotides read TGCAGCGTCCGCCGGGACAGGGTGGATGAGCAGTTCTTC. Translation gives CSVRRDRVDEQFF. This chain connects TRBV29-1 to TRBJ2-1, with TRBD1 identical over 9 bases. Trimming at V came to 6 bases and at J to 8 bases, leaving 8 bases not matched to a gene. This CDR3 spans 13 amino acids. Germline CDR1 is SQVTM and CDR2 is ANQGSEA.

This clonotype was detected a few times. The chain is built from TRBV6-1 and TRBJ2-3; D is unresolved. The ends were cut back, 5 bases at V and 6 bases at J, with 21 bases in the middle. The CDR3 totals 16 residues. Germline assignment: CDR1 MNHNS and CDR2 SASEGT. CDR3: CASSPRVWGNRDTQYF. CDR3 bases: TGTGCCAGCAGTCCCCGAGTGTGGGGAAATAGGGATACGCAGTATTTT.

J is TRBJ2-5 and V is TRBV2; D remains unclear. In germline, CDR1 is SNHLY, CDR2 FYNNEI. The CDR3 loop spans 11 amino acids. The V gene lost 6 bases and the J gene lost 4 bases, with 6 bases spanning the gap. The CDR3 DNA sequence: TGTGCCAGCAGGCCCGGAGAGACCCAGTACTTC. Translated, it gives CASRPGETQYF.

This clonotype was observed a few times. The CDR3 spells CASSPRLTGGNADTQYF. As DNA, the CDR3 is TGCGCCAGCAGCCCCAGACTCACAGGGGGCAATGCAGATACGCAGTATTTT. This chain uses TRBV5-1 with TRBJ2-3; the match to TRBD1 covers 9 bases. Germline V lookup: CDR1 SGHRS, CDR2 YFSETQ. The CDR3 is 17 residues long. The J segment lost 4 bases and the V segment lost 4 bases, leaving 13 bases of the junction unmatched. The entire variable domain, with the rest obtained from reference TRBV5-1 and TRBJ2-3, is as follows: KAGVTQTPRYLIKTRGQQVTLSCSPISGHRSVSWYQQTPGQGLQFLFEYFSETQRNKGNFPGRFSGRQFSNSRSEMNVSTLELGDSALYLCASSPRLTGGNADTQYFGPGTRLTVL.

V usage is TRBV7-9 and J usage is TRBJ2-7; 7 bases fit TRBD1. This CDR3 has 15 residues. Germline trimming cut 5 bases from V and 3 bases from J; bases unmatched to any gene: 10. Germline lookup yields CDR1 SEHNR and CDR2 FQNEAQ (reference sequence). The DNA of the CDR3 is TGTGCCAGCAGCGCTCCGGTGACAGGGAACTACGAGCAGTACTTC. This codes for CASSAPVTGNYEQYF. Looking up the rest from reference TRBV7-9 and TRBJ2-7 gives the full variable domain: DTGVSQNPRHKITKRGQNVTFRCDPISEHNRLYWYRQTLGQGPEFLTYFQNEAQLEKSRLLSDRFSAERPKGSFSTLEIQRTEQGDSAMYLCASSAPVTGNYEQYFGPGTRLTVT.

The gene calls are TRBV11-2 and TRBJ2-5; 16 nucleotides align to TRBD2. The CDR3 extends over 19 amino acids. The junction had 9 bases not matched to a gene; V was cut back by 3 bases and J by 2 bases. Germline CDR1 SGHAT, CDR2 FQNNGV. In nucleotides, the CDR3 is TGTGCCAGCAGCTTGGGACTAGCGGGGGGGCGAGGCCGGCAAGAGACCCAGTACTTC. Amino acids: CASSLGLAGGRGRQETQYF.

The table lists this clonotype with a few counts. The chain couples TRBV28 to TRBJ2-1, with 7 bases identical to TRBD2. V lost 3 bases, J lost 7 bases, and 6 bases stayed unmatched. Germline V gives CDR1 MDHEN, CDR2 SYDVKM. This CDR3 has 14 residues. The CDR3 protein is CASSFAGEGNEQFF. The CDR3, as DNA: TGTGCCAGCAGTTTCGCGGGGGAGGGGAATGAGCAGTTCTTC.

The chain uses TRBV15 and TRBJ2-3; D gene uncertain. The ends were cut back, 9 bases at V and 0 bases at J, with 10 bases in the middle. CDR1 and CDR2 (germline): LNHNV, YYDKDF (reference sequence). The CDR3 length is 13 residues. The CDR3 nucleotides are TGTGCCACGGGCGAGCCAAGCACAGATACGCAGTATTTT. Protein sequence: CATGEPSTDTQYF.

This clonotype has only a few counts. The chain recombines TRBV7-8 with TRBJ2-7; 9 positions match TRBD1. With V trimmed by 2 bases and J by 3 bases, 14 bases remained unmatched. Germline assignment: CDR1 SGHVS and CDR2 FQNEAQ. The CDR3 has 18 amino acids. CDR3 coding DNA: TGTGCCAGCAGCTTACCACGCGCGGCCGGGACAGGGTACTACGAGCAGTACTTC. Translating it yields CASSLPRAAGTGYYEQYF.

The V and J genes are TRBV11-2 and TRBJ2-5; 7 bases agree with TRBD2. The J segment lost 0 bases and the V segment lost 5 bases, leaving 6 bases of the junction unmatched. The CDR3 loop spans 15 amino acids. Germline CDR1 reads SGHAT; CDR2 reads FQNNGV. CDR3 in amino acids: CASSPPGGYQETQYF. The CDR3 DNA reads as TGTGCCAGCAGCCCCCCCGGGGGGTACCAAGAGACCCAGTACTTC. Together with reference TRBV11-2 and TRBJ2-5, the CDR3 gives the full variable domain: EAGVAQSPRYKIIEKRQSVAFWCNPISGHATLYWYQQILGQGPKLLIQFQNNGVVDDSQLPKDRFSAERLKGVDSTLKIQPAKLEDSAVYLCASSPPGGYQETQYFGPGTRLLVL.

V usage is TRBV11-2 and J usage is TRBJ2-1; D is uncertain. Looked up from germline, CDR1 is SGHAT and CDR2 is FQNNGV. Trimming stripped 2 bases from V and 6 bases from J, with 14 bases between. This CDR3 region has 15 residues. For the CDR3, the DNA is TGTGCCAGCAGCTTAAATGGGCTCGACCTCAATGAGCAGTTCTTC. Translating gives CASSLNGLDLNEQFF.

This chain links TRBV6-2 or TRBV6-3 with TRBJ2-3, with D perhaps TRBD2 (6 bases). The CDR3 totals 18 residues. V lost 2 bases and J lost 0, with 18 bases in between. Germline V gene data show CDR1 as MNHEY and CDR2 as SVGEGT. The CDR3: CASSYPMEGLLSTDTQYF. In DNA, the CDR3 is TGTGCCAGCAGTTACCCCATGGAGGGACTCCTTAGCACAGATACGCAGTATTTT.

This chain joins TRBV9 and TRBJ1-3; D perhaps matches TRBD1 (5 bases). This CDR3 contains 13 residues. The germline V gene encodes CDR1 SGDLS and CDR2 YYNGEE. Trimming took off 4 bases at V and 2 bases at J, with 7 bases between the two ends. CDR3 DNA: TGTGCCAGCAGCCCAGGGCCTGGAAACACCATATATTTT. This gives the protein CASSPGPGNTIYF. Looking up the rest from reference TRBV9 and TRBJ1-3 gives the full variable domain: DSGVTQTPKHLITATGQRVTLRCSPRSGDLSVYWYQQSLDQGLQFLIQYYNGEERAKGNILERFSAQQFPDLHSELNLSSLELGDSALYFCASSPGPGNTIYFGEGSWLTVV.

This clonotype was counted only a few times. The chain employs TRBV7-9 and TRBJ1-2; D possibly corresponds to TRBD1 (6 bases). The ends were cut back, 1 base at V and 8 bases at J, with 17 bases in the middle. This CDR3 has 15 residues. Germline V CDR1 and CDR2: SEHNR, FQNEAQ (reference sequence). The CDR3 bases are TGTGCCAGCAGCTTAGGACGGGGGCAGGACGAGGGCTACACCTTC. This gives the protein CASSLGRGQDEGYTF.

The rearrangement links TRBV3-1 to TRBJ2-7; D might be TRBD1 (6 bases). This CDR3 spans 16 amino acids. Germline V gene data show CDR1 as LGHDT and CDR2 as YNNKEL (reference sequence). V was cut by 0 bases and J by 3 bases, with 15 bases left in between. CDR3 protein: CASSQDTGTRIYEQYF. The DNA for the CDR3 is TGTGCCAGCAGCCAAGATACTGGGACACGAATCTACGAGCAGTACTTC.

This chain joins TRBV6-2 or TRBV6-3 and TRBJ2-1; tentative D call: TRBD1 (5 bases). Germline V gene sequence: CDR1 MNHEY, CDR2 SVGEGT. The V and J ends lost 4 bases and 0 bases respectively, with 10 bases between them. The CDR3 sequence is 15 residues long. Here the CDR3 reads CASSWTRSSYNEQFF. The CDR3 DNA is TGTGCCAGCAGTTGGACAAGAAGCTCCTACAATGAGCAGTTCTTC.

The chain links TRBV15 to TRBJ2-2; D remains unclear. V was pared by 4 bases and J by 0 bases, with 3 bases between. Germline-derived CDR1 and CDR2 are LNHNV and YYDKDF (reference sequence). The CDR3 consists of 13 residues. The CDR3 sequence: CATSNPNTGELFF. In DNA, the CDR3 is TGTGCCACCAGCAACCCGAACACCGGGGAGCTGTTTTTT.

The genes are TRBV7-3 and TRBJ2-2; 8 nucleotides match TRBD2. V shed 1 base and J 3 bases; nucleotides not matched to a gene: 1. Germline CDR1 SGHTA, CDR2 FQGTGA. The CDR3 loop spans 15 amino acids. DNA of the CDR3: TGTGCCAGCAGCTTAAGCGGGGGGCACACCGGGGAGCTGTTTTTT. The encoded protein is CASSLSGGHTGELFF.

A few counts support this clonotype. V gene TRBV2 combines with J gene TRBJ2-1, with TRBD2 matching 8 bases. CDR1 and CDR2 (germline): SNHLY, FYNNEI. Losses at the gene ends were 6 bases for V and 6 bases for J; bases not matched to a gene: 10. The CDR3 length is 15 residues. CDR3 nucleotide sequence: TGTGCCAGCAGAGGTCTGGCGGGGGGTATCAATGAGCAGTTCTTC. Its protein is CASRGLAGGINEQFF.

This clonotype was observed a handful of times. The chain has TRBV6-2 or TRBV6-3 and TRBJ1-1, with D possibly matching TRBD1 (6 bases). The CDR3 sequence is 16 residues long. The germline V and J ends were trimmed by 5 bases and 4 bases, with 20 bases remaining between them. The V gene's germline CDR1 is MNHEY and CDR2 SVGEGT. The CDR3 DNA reads as TGTGCCAGCAGTAACCGACCCCGGGGGCCAAGCACTGAAGCTTTCTTT. This codes for CASSNRPRGPSTEAFF.